This section outlines one TCR beta chain sequence together with its context. This entry belongs to a study of shared clonotypes between healthy human individuals. Only CD45RO-negative cells positively selected for CCR7 counted as naive CD8 cells, so terminally differentiated effector memory CD45RA+ cells were excluded. There were no recent acute infections or vaccinations among the donors, who were healthy HIV-negative adults. The V gene's germline CDR1 is SGHDN and CDR2 FVKESK. The V end was cut by 3 bases, the J end by 1 base, with 15 bases between. CDR3 size: 16 residues. Deep-level running was used for the assay. Only in-frame clones appear in the TCRdb table, and some are missing; sequencing was by immunoSEQ multiplex PCR. The data contain about 2.1 million clones, about 93% of them singletons.

This chain joins TRBV14 and TRBJ1-1; a possible D gene is TRBD1 (6 bases). Sequenced: naive CD8+ T cells from PBMCs. The receptor was derived from a man in his late teens or twenties in good health. Some clones in this sample may be carry-over from other donors' samples. The CDR3 DNA is TGTGCCAGCAGCCAGTTTCTGACAGGCCCGAACACTGAAGCTTTCTTT. It is translated as CASSQFLTGPNTEAFF. Drawing the rest from reference TRBV14 and TRBJ1-1, the complete variable domain is EAGVTQFPSHSVIEKGQTVTLRCDPISGHDNLYWYRRVMGKEIKFLLHFVKESKQDESGMPNNRFLAERTGGTYSTLKVQPAELEDSGVYFCASSQFLTGPNTEAFFGQGTRLTVV.